These 24 T cell receptor beta chains came from one sample sequenced in a study of T cell repertoires in cytomegalovirus infection. MiXCR was run by TCRdb on the reads, yielding one entry per CDR3 protein. The sample has roughly 730,000 distinct CDR3 sequences, 30% to 35% seen once. Their recognized antigens are unknown. The sample was cultured PBMCs, taken from culture after CMV antigen stimulation. Receptors were obtained from a human donor in good health (CMV status not recorded). Some clones in this sample may be carry-over from other donors' samples.

This clonotype was picked up many times. The chain carries TRBV12-3 or TRBV12-4 and TRBJ2-7; possibly TRBD1 or TRBD2 for D (5 bases each). The CDR3 consists of 12 residues. V was pared by 4 bases and J by 8 bases, with 12 bases between. This CDR3 is CASSWGPGQQYF. The CDR3 DNA reads as TGTGCCAGCAGTTGGGGCCCGGGACAGCAGTACTTC.

This clonotype was seen more than once but under ten times. The genes are TRBV10-3 and TRBJ1-6; D might be TRBD1 (5 bases). Looked up from germline, CDR1 is ENHRY and CDR2 is SYGVKD. V was pared by 4 bases and J by 5 bases, with 12 bases between. The CDR3 has 15 amino acids. The CDR3 region has the DNA TGTGCCATCAGTGGCCTGGGACCCGATAATTCACCCCTCCACTTT. The encoded protein is CAISGLGPDNSPLHF.

This clonotype was counted a single time. The CDR3 loop reads CAWSVRGVMNTEAFF. The CDR3 region has the DNA TGTGCCTGGAGTGTCCGTGGGGTTATGAACACTGAAGCTTTCTTT. V usage is TRBV30 and J usage is TRBJ1-1; D is undetermined. The V end lost 0 bases, the J end lost 0 bases, and 11 bases lay between the germline ends. Looked up from germline, CDR1 is GTSNPN and CDR2 is SVGIG (reference sequence). The CDR3 totals 15 residues.

This clonotype was observed a few times. The V gene is TRBV19, the J gene TRBJ1-5, with TRBD1 identical over 9 bases. V lost 10 bases, J lost 5 bases, and 6 bases stayed unmatched. Germline V gene sequence: CDR1 LNHDA, CDR2 SQIVND (reference sequence). The CDR3 runs 13 residues. The CDR3 loop is CATARDRDQPQHF. The CDR3 nucleotides read TGTGCCACCGCCCGGGACAGGGATCAGCCCCAGCATTTT. The complete variable domain, with remaining parts taken from reference TRBV19 and TRBJ1-5, reads DGGITQSPKYLFRKEGQNVTLSCEQNLNHDAMYWYRQDPGQGLRLIYYSQIVNDFQKGDIAEGYSVSREKKESFPLTVTSAQKNPTAFYLCATARDRDQPQHFGDGTRLSIL.

This clonotype has only a few counts. The V and J genes are TRBV7-9 and TRBJ2-7; D may be TRBD2 (6 bases). The length of the CDR3 is 15 residues. Germline loops: CDR1 SEHNR, CDR2 FQNEAQ (reference sequence). V lost 5 bases and J 2 bases, leaving 16 bases between the germline ends. The DNA for the CDR3 is TGTGCCAGCAGCCAATCGGGACTTGACCCCTACGAGCAGTACTTC. The encoded protein is CASSQSGLDPYEQYF.

This rearrangement joins TRBV19 to TRBJ2-5; D possibly uses TRBD1 or TRBD2 (7 bases each). The CDR3 covers 15 residues. Trimming stripped 3 bases from V and 3 bases from J, with 14 bases between. Germline lookup yields CDR1 LNHDA and CDR2 SQIVND (reference sequence). As DNA, the CDR3 is TGTGCCAGTAGTATTATCAGGGGGGGCGAAGAGACCCAGTACTTC. It encodes CASSIIRGGEETQYF.

The chain has TRBV7-9 and TRBJ1-4; D is ambiguous. CDR3 length equals 14 residues. The V end was cut by 5 bases, the J end by 3 bases, with 10 bases between. From germline, CDR1 is SEHNR and CDR2 FQNEAQ (reference sequence). CDR3 sequence reads: CASSTRQPNEKLFF. The CDR3 nucleotides are TGTGCCAGCAGCACGAGACAACCTAATGAAAAACTGTTTTTT.

This clonotype was found many times. The V call is TRBV7-2, the J call TRBJ1-1; 7 bases align to TRBD1. Losses at the gene ends were 5 bases for V and 6 bases for J; bases not matched to a gene: 9. Germline assignment: CDR1 SGHTA and CDR2 FQGNSA. The length of the CDR3 is 14 residues. The CDR3 spells CASSPRGRGPEAFF. Written as DNA, the CDR3 is TGTGCCAGCAGCCCGCGGGGGAGGGGGCCTGAAGCTTTCTTT.

This clonotype turned up a few times. J is TRBJ2-7 and V is TRBV6-2 or TRBV6-3, with D possibly matching TRBD1 (5 bases). The CDR3 covers 11 residues. Between the trimmed V and J ends, which lost 5 bases and 4 bases, there was a span of 6 bases. Germline CDR1 reads MNHEY; CDR2 reads SVGEGT. In DNA, the CDR3 is TGTGCCAGCAGTAGACAGTACGAGCAGTACTTC. Translated, it gives CASSRQYEQYF.

This clonotype was recorded many times. The V and J genes are TRBV4-3 and TRBJ2-5; 7 bases fit TRBD2. The CDR3 is 13 amino acids. Per the germline V gene, CDR1 is LGHNA and CDR2 is YSLEER. Trimming at V came to 1 base and at J to 4 bases, leaving 0 bases not matched to a gene. This CDR3 reads CASSQAGGETQYF. The CDR3 DNA follows: TGCGCCAGCAGCCAAGCGGGAGGAGAGACCCAGTACTTC.

V gene TRBV11-2 combines with J gene TRBJ2-1; 7 nucleotides agree with TRBD2. Germline V gene data show CDR1 as SGHAT and CDR2 as FQNNGV. The CDR3 consists of 18 residues. V was pared by 4 bases and J by 5 bases, with 17 bases of the junction left unmatched. CDR3 sequence: CASSSRGSWGGTHNEQFF. CDR3 nucleotides: TGTGCCAGCAGCTCTAGGGGCAGCTGGGGGGGGACCCACAATGAGCAGTTCTTC.

This clonotype was seen ten or more times. The chain uses TRBV7-2 and TRBJ1-2, with a tentative D call TRBD1 (5 bases). Germline lookup yields CDR1 SGHTA and CDR2 FQGNSA. V lost 5 bases and J lost 1, with 11 bases in between. The CDR3 is 14 residues long. The DNA for the CDR3 is TGTGCCAGCAGCCGGGACGGAGTTAACTATGGCTACACCTTC. Amino acids: CASSRDGVNYGYTF.

This clonotype was detected a few times. This chain connects TRBV7-2 to TRBJ2-1; D not resolved. This CDR3 has 13 amino acids. Germline lookup yields CDR1 SGHTA and CDR2 FQGNSA. The germline V and J ends were trimmed by 5 bases and 10 bases, with 15 bases remaining between them. The CDR3 region is CASSPRPMREQFF. The CDR3 DNA reads as TGTGCCAGCAGCCCCCGGCCCATGAGGGAGCAGTTCTTC.

V gene TRBV10-3 combines with J gene TRBJ2-3; no firm D call. The CDR3 covers 11 residues. Germline V CDR1 and CDR2: ENHRY, SYGVKD. Trimming cost V 10 bases and J 0 bases, with 5 bases left between them. CDR3: CATLSTDTQYF. The CDR3 DNA reads TGTGCCACCCTGAGCACAGATACGCAGTATTTT.

This chain joins TRBV13 and TRBJ2-3; D possibly corresponds to TRBD2 (5 bases). The V and J ends lost 3 bases and 2 bases respectively, with 9 bases between them. Germline CDR1 and CDR2: PRHDT and FYEKMQ (reference sequence). The CDR3 is made up of 14 amino acids. CDR3 region: CASSFPLATDTQYF. Here the CDR3 DNA reads TGTGCCAGCAGCTTTCCGCTAGCCACAGATACGCAGTATTTT.

V and J are TRBV27 and TRBJ1-6, with 7 bases that match TRBD1. V was pared by 4 bases and J by 7 bases, with 7 bases of the junction left unmatched. CDR1 and CDR2 (germline): MNHEY, SMNVEV (reference sequence). The CDR3 is made up of 15 amino acids. The CDR3 nucleotides read TGTGCCAGCAGTTCCTCCAGGACAGGCAATTCACCCCTCCACTTT. Protein sequence: CASSSSRTGNSPLHF.

This clonotype showed up just a few times. V usage is TRBV7-9 and J usage is TRBJ2-1; TRBD2 agrees at 8 bases. Germline V gene sequence: CDR1 SEHNR, CDR2 FQNEAQ (reference sequence). J gave up 4 bases and V 4 bases, and 9 bases lay outside the gene matches. The CDR3 contains 16 residues. The CDR3 DNA sequence: TGTGCCAGCAGCTCGACTAGCGCGAGGAGTTACAATGAGCAGTTCTTC. Translating gives CASSSTSARSYNEQFF.

This chain uses TRBV5-4 with TRBJ2-3, with D possibly being TRBD1 (6 bases). This CDR3 contains 16 residues. Germline V gene lookup returns CDR1 SGHNT and CDR2 YYREEE (reference sequence). V was cut by 7 bases and J by 2 bases, with 20 bases left in between. The CDR3 coding sequence is TGTGCCAGCTCCTCCCAGGGGCCGGTTGCCACAGATACGCAGTATTTT. Its protein is CASSSQGPVATDTQYF.

This clonotype was seen more than once but under ten times. The chain employs TRBV14 and TRBJ2-1; D call uncertain. Germline lookup yields CDR1 SGHDN and CDR2 FVKESK. Trimming took off 4 bases at V and 6 bases at J, with 19 bases between the two ends. This CDR3 region has 16 residues. CDR3 coding DNA: TGTGCCAGCAGCCGGCCCGACGCAAGCAGGATCAATGAGCAGTTCTTC. Translated, it gives CASSRPDASRINEQFF.

The sample holds a few counts of this clonotype. The chain carries TRBV4-1 and TRBJ2-3, with D possibly matching TRBD2 (6 bases). Per the germline V gene, CDR1 is MGHRA and CDR2 is YSYEKL. V was pared by 4 bases and J by 2 bases, with 16 bases between. CDR3 length: 16 amino acids. This CDR3 is CASSRQPGLDTDTQYF. The CDR3 DNA is TGCGCCAGCAGCCGTCAACCGGGACTGGACACAGATACGCAGTATTTT.

This clonotype showed up many times. V gene TRBV7-8 combines with J gene TRBJ2-7; 11 bases align to TRBD2. The trim removed 5 bases at V and 0 bases at J, leaving 3 bases unmatched. This CDR3 spans 15 amino acids. CDR1 is SGHVS, CDR2 FQNEAQ, per germline. The CDR3 DNA reads TGTGCCAGCAGCCGGGGACTAGCGGACTCCTACGAGCAGTACTTC. Its protein product is CASSRGLADSYEQYF. Supplemented by reference TRBV7-8 and TRBJ2-7, the full variable domain reads GAGVSQSPRYKVAKRGQDVALRCDPISGHVSLFWYQQALGQGPEFLTYFQNEAQLDKSGLPSDRFFAERPEGSVSTLKIQRTQQEDSAVYLCASSRGLADSYEQYFGPGTRLTVT.

V is TRBV12-3 or TRBV12-4 and J is TRBJ2-7, with TRBD1 matching 9 bases. Trimming cost V 6 bases and J 4 bases; bases outside gene matches: 7. The CDR3 runs to 14 residues. The DNA of the CDR3 is TGTGCCAGCAGCCAGATACAGGGGGCTTACGAGCAGTACTTC. Protein sequence: CASSQIQGAYEQYF.

The V gene is TRBV7-6, the J gene TRBJ2-2; TRBD2 agrees at 8 bases. The CDR3 consists of 16 residues. CDR1 and CDR2 (germline): SGHVS, FNYEAQ. J was trimmed by 2 bases and V by 5 bases; bases with no gene match: 7. The CDR3 here is CASSPREGHNTGELFF. CDR3 in DNA: TGTGCCAGCAGCCCTCGGGAGGGACACAACACCGGGGAGCTGTTTTTT.

The genes are TRBV7-9 and TRBJ1-3; D is uncertain. CDR1 SEHNR and CDR2 FQNEAQ come from the germline V gene (reference sequence). The CDR3 is 17 amino acids. Trimming stripped 9 bases from V and 0 bases from J, with 21 bases between. CDR3 sequence (DNA): TGTGCCAGACATATTGACCCCACCTTGAGCTCTGGAAACACCATATATTTT. This gives the protein CARHIDPTLSSGNTIYF. Filled out from reference TRBV7-9 and TRBJ1-3, the complete variable domain reads DTGVSQNPRHKITKRGQNVTFRCDPISEHNRLYWYRQTLGQGPEFLTYFQNEAQLEKSRLLSDRFSAERPKGSFSTLEIQRTEQGDSAMYLCARHIDPTLSSGNTIYFGEGSWLTVV.